This paragraph covers one TCR beta chain sequence. Antigen: not known. The data belong to a study of CXCR3-negative and CXCR3-positive naive CD8 T cells. Definition of naive CD8+ T cells rested on a CD45RO-CCR7+CD27+CD95- profile. This CDR3 contains 13 residues. Germline CDR1 reads SQVTM; CDR2 reads ANQGSEA. 5' RACE with UMI labels generated the TRB cDNA libraries. Following a re-call of the 5' RACE reads, TCRdb has one entry per CDR3 protein and lacks DNA. The table gives 60,000 to 70,000 distinct CDR3 sequences; the top ten clones make up under 0.8% of it. Study-wide findings and caveats: The TRB CDR3s that CXCR3-positive naive cells carried were more hydrophobic than those of CXCR3-negative naive cells. Researchers report CXCR3 expression partially decreased after cryopreservation, with fresh PBMCs used in most assays. Whereas memory cells differed, naive CXCR3-negative and CXCR3-positive cells shared similar TRBV-TRBJ usage.

This TCR came from a human donor in good health. Some clones in this sample may be carry-over from other donors' samples. The material sequenced was naive CXCR3+ CD8+ T cells from blood. The sample's subset: CD45RO-CCR7+CD27+CD95- naive CD8+ T cells expressing CXCR3 (TNR3+). The V and J genes are TRBV29-1 and TRBJ2-7. The CDR3 sequence: CSAGKQGLYEQYF.